In this sample, the clone carrying this TCR beta chain turned up a few times. Its antigen is as yet unknown. Germline V CDR1 and CDR2: SEHNR, FQNEAQ (reference sequence). The CDR3 has 14 amino acids. The germline V and J ends were trimmed by 2 bases and 4 bases, with 10 bases remaining between them. With survey level as its setting, the immunoSEQ assay was v3.0. The study targeted about 40,000-55,000 T-cell genomes per sample in sequencing. Measured with immunoSEQ multiplex PCR; TCRdb has only the in-frame clones, and not every one. The profile shows some 22,000 clones, approximately 86% of them singletons. The data originate from a study of long-term antiretroviral therapy in people with HIV. Study findings and constraints: Dating from the mid-2000s to the late 2010s, the blood was possibly obtained under older ART regimens. Diversity rose after ART but stayed below transplant donor controls. No data were available on ART adherence, viral resistance or therapy changes.

The sequence was collected from a man aged 40-50 years with HIV. The sample here was unsorted PBMCs, taken 1.6 years after starting antiretroviral therapy. The chain recombines TRBV7-9 with TRBJ2-3; weak D call: TRBD2 (5 bases). The CDR3 nucleotides are TGTGCCAGCAGCTTAATAGGGCGGGCAGATACGCAGTATTTT. Translated, it gives CASSLIGRADTQYF. Filled out from reference TRBV7-9 and TRBJ2-3, the complete variable domain reads DTGVSQNPRHKITKRGQNVTFRCDPISEHNRLYWYRQTLGQGPEFLTYFQNEAQLEKSRLLSDRFSAERPKGSFSTLEIQRTEQGDSAMYLCASSLIGRADTQYFGPGTRLTVL.